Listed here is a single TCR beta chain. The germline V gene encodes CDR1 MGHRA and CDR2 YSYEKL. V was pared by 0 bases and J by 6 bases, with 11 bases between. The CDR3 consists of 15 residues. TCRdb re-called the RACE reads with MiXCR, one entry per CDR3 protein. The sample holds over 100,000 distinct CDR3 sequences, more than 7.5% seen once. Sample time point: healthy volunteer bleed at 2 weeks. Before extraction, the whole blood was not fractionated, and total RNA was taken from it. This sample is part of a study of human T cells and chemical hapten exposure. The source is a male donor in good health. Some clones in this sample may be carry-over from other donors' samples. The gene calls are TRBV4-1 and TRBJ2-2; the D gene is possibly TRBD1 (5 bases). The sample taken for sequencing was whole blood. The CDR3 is CASSQDEAGPGELFF. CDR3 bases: TGCGCCAGCAGCCAAGATGAAGCAGGGCCCGGGGAGCTGTTTTTT.